This T cell receptor (beta chain) was identified during a study of blood T cell repertoires in COVID-19. In the original processing: For nucleated cells, counts were estimated from reference gene primer amplification. Method: immunoSEQ multiplex PCR; TCRdb's copy keeps in-frame clones and lacks some. V, J and clone size are taken as reported in that table, and D and trimming were inferred from the DNA itself. The sample carries about 170,000 clones, just under 85% recorded once. The CDR3 totals 14 residues. Germline V gives CDR1 ENHRY, CDR2 SYGVKD. J lost 5 bases, V lost 5 bases, and 5 bases had no gene match.

The specimen was peripheral blood. The clonotype originates from an elderly woman with acute or convalescent COVID-19. V gene TRBV10-3 combines with J gene TRBJ1-4; 7 bases map to TRBD1. The CDR3 DNA reads as TGTGCCATCAGTCTCACAGGGGAGAATGAAAAACTGTTTTTT. This encodes CAISLTGENEKLFF.